The subject of this entry is one T cell receptor (beta chain). The data are from a study of blood T cell repertoires in COVID-19. Study as a whole: Samples of COVID-19 (acute and convalescent) were obtained from the United States, Italy and Spain.

In the authors' workflow: Using reference gene primer amplification, nucleated cell counts were estimated. Libraries were prepared by immunoSEQ multiplex PCR; TCRdb keeps only in-frame clonotypes and omits some of them. D and trimming come from the DNA, and the V and J calls and clone size come from that table. Counted here are about 260,000 clones, roughly nine tenths occurring once; the ten biggest clones make up approximately 9.8%. CDR1 SGHNT and CDR2 YYREEE come from the germline V gene (reference sequence). The CDR3 totals 17 residues. The J segment lost 8 bases and the V segment lost 0 bases, leaving 5 bases of the junction unmatched.

This chain links TRBV5-4 with TRBJ2-1, with 16 bases lining up with TRBD2. This TCR was recovered from a man aged 40-50 years who had recovered from COVID-19. Material: peripheral blood. The CDR3 loop reads CASSLGGTSGRAHEQFF. CDR3 coding DNA: TGTGCCAGCAGCTTGGGGGGGACTAGCGGGAGGGCCCATGAGCAGTTCTTC. Looking up the rest from reference TRBV5-4 and TRBJ2-1 gives the full variable domain: ETGVTQSPTHLIKTRGQQVTLRCSSQSGHNTVSWYQQALGQGPQFIFQYYREEENGRGNFPPRFSGLQFPNYSSELNVNALELDDSALYLCASSLGGTSGRAHEQFFGPGTRLTVL.